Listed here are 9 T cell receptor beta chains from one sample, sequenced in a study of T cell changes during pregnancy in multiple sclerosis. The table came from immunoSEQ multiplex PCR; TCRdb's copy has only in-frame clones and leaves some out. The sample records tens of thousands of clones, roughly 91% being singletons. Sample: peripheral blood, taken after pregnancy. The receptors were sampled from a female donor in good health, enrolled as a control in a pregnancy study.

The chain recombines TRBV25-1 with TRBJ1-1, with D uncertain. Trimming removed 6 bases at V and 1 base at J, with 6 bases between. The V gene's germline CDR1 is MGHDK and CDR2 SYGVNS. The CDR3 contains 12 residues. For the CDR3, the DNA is TGTGCCAGCAGGGGCCCGAACACTGAAGCTTTCTTT. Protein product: CASRGPNTEAFF.

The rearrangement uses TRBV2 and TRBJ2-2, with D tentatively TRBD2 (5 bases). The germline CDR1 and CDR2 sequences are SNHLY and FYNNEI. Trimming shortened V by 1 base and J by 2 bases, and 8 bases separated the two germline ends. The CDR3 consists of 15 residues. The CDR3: CASSEVTGNTGELFF. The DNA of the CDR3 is TGTGCCAGCAGTGAAGTAACGGGAAACACCGGGGAGCTGTTTTTT.

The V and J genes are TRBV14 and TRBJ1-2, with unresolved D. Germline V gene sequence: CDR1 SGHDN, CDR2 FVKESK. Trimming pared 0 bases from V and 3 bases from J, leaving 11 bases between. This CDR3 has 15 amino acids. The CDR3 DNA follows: TGTGCCAGCAGCCAAGATGTCGAGACACACTATGGCTACACCTTC. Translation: CASSQDVETHYGYTF. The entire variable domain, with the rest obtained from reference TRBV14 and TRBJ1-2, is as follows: EAGVTQFPSHSVIEKGQTVTLRCDPISGHDNLYWYRRVMGKEIKFLLHFVKESKQDESGMPNNRFLAERTGGTYSTLKVQPAELEDSGVYFCASSQDVETHYGYTFGSGTRLTVV.

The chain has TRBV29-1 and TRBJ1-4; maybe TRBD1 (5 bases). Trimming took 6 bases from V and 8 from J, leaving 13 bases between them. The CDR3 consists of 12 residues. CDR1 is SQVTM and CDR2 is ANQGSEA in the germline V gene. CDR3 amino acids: CSVGRRGEKLFF. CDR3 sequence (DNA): TGCAGCGTGGGTAGGAGGGGAGAAAAACTGTTTTTT.

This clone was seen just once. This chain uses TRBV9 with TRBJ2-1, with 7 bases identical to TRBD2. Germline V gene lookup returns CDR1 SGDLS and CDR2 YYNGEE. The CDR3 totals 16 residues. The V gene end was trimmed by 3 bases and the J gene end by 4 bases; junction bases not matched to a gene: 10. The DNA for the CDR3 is TGTGCCAGCAGCGCTCACGGGGGGATAGGGTACAATGAGCAGTTCTTC. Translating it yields CASSAHGGIGYNEQFF.

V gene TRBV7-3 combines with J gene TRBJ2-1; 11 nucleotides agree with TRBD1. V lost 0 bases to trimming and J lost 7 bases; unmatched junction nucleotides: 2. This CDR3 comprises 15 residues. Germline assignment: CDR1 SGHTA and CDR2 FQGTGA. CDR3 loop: CASSLTGQGGNEQFF. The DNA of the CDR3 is TGTGCCAGCAGCTTAACGGGACAGGGGGGGAATGAGCAGTTCTTC.

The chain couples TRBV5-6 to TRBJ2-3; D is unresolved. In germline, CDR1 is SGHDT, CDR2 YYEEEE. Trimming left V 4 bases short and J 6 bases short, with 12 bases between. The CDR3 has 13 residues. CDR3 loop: CASSRTDSDTQYF. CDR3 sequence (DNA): TGTGCCAGCAGCCGAACAGATTCGGATACGCAGTATTTT. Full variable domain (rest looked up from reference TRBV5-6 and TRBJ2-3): DAGVTQSPTHLIKTRGQQVTLRCSPKSGHDTVSWYQQALGQGPQFIFQYYEEEERQRGNFPDRFSGHQFPNYSSELNVNALLLGDSALYLCASSRTDSDTQYFGPGTRLTVL.

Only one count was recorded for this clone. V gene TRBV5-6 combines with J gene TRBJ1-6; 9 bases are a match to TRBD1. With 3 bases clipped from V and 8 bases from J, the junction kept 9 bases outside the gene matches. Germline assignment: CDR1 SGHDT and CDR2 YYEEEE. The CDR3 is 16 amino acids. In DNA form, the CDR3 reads TGTGCCAGCAGCTCCGGGACAGGGATAGGTGATTCACCCCTCCACTTT. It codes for CASSSGTGIGDSPLHF.

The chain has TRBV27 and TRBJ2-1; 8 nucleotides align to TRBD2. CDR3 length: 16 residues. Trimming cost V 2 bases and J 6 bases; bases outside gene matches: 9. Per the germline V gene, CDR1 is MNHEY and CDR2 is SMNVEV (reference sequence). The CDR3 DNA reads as TGTGCCAGCAGTTTAAGTTTCGGACTAGCCCGCAATGAGCAGTTCTTC. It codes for CASSLSFGLARNEQFF.